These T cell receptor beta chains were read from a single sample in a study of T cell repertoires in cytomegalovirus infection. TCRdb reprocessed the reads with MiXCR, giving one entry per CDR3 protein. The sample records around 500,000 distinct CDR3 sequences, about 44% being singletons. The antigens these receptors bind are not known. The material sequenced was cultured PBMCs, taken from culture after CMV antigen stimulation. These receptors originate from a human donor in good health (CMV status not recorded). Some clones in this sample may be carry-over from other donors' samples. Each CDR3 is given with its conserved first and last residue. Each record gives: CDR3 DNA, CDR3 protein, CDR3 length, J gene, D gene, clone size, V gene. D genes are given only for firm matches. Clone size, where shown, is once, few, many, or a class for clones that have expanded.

cdr3_nt: TGTGCCAGCAGCTTGGTTGGCGGGGGGATCACCGGGGAGCTGTTTTTT
cdr3_aa: CASSLVGGGITGELFF
cdr3_length: 16
j_call: TRBJ2-2
d_call: TRBD2
clone_size: .
v_call: TRBV5-4

cdr3_nt: TGCAGTGCTAGCGCGAACAGGGGGAACAATTCACCCCTCCACTTT
cdr3_aa: CSASANRGNNSPLHF
cdr3_length: 15
j_call: TRBJ1-6
d_call: TRBD1
clone_size: .
v_call: TRBV20-1

cdr3_nt: TGTGCCAGCACCGTAGCGGGAGTTTCAAATGAGCAGTTCTTC
cdr3_aa: CASTVAGVSNEQFF
cdr3_length: 14
j_call: TRBJ2-1
d_call: TRBD2
clone_size: .
v_call: TRBV11-2

cdr3_nt: TGTGCCAGCAGCTTAGCGCGGGTAGCGGGAGGGGAGCAGTACTTC
cdr3_aa: CASSLARVAGGEQYF
cdr3_length: 15
j_call: TRBJ2-7
d_call: TRBD2
clone_size: few
v_call: TRBV7-8

cdr3_nt: TGCAGTGCTAGAGATGGTCTGGCAGATACGCAGTATTTT
cdr3_aa: CSARDGLADTQYF
cdr3_length: 13
j_call: TRBJ2-3
d_call: .
clone_size: .
v_call: TRBV20-1

cdr3_nt: TGCGCCAGCAGCCAATTGGGGACAAACCCCTACGAGCAGTACTTC
cdr3_aa: CASSQLGTNPYEQYF
cdr3_length: 15
j_call: TRBJ2-7
d_call: .
clone_size: once
v_call: TRBV4-1

cdr3_nt: TGTGCCAGCAGCCCAAAGGGGGTCGGGAAGTGGAGTGCAACTAATGAAAAACTGTTTTTT
cdr3_aa: CASSPKGVGKWSATNEKLFF
cdr3_length: 20
j_call: TRBJ1-4
d_call: .
clone_size: few
v_call: TRBV7-2

cdr3_nt: TGTGCCAGCAGCGAAGGGACAGCCTACGAGCAGTACTTC
cdr3_aa: CASSEGTAYEQYF
cdr3_length: 13
j_call: TRBJ2-7
d_call: TRBD1
clone_size: few
v_call: TRBV7-2

cdr3_nt: TGTGCCAGCAGCTTAGCCGGGGGGGCTTTACTCACAGATACGCAGTATTTT
cdr3_aa: CASSLAGGALLTDTQYF
cdr3_length: 17
j_call: TRBJ2-3
d_call: TRBD2
clone_size: .
v_call: TRBV7-2

cdr3_nt: TGTGCCAGCTCCCCGGGACAGCAACGGAACACTGAAGCTTTCTTT
cdr3_aa: CASSPGQQRNTEAFF
cdr3_length: 15
j_call: TRBJ1-1
d_call: TRBD1
clone_size: .
v_call: TRBV18

cdr3_nt: TGTGCCAGCAGTCCCCGCGACGGAGTGGGTTCACCCCTCCACTTT
cdr3_aa: CASSPRDGVGSPLHF
cdr3_length: 15
j_call: TRBJ1-6
d_call: .
clone_size: .
v_call: TRBV12-3/TRBV12-4

cdr3_nt: TGCAGCGTTGAAGAGGGGACAGAGACCGGCACAGATACGCAGTATTTT
cdr3_aa: CSVEEGTETGTDTQYF
cdr3_length: 16
j_call: TRBJ2-3
d_call: TRBD1
clone_size: .
v_call: TRBV29-1

cdr3_nt: TGTGCCAGCAGCCCGATAGGGGATGGCTACACCTTC
cdr3_aa: CASSPIGDGYTF
cdr3_length: 12
j_call: TRBJ1-2
d_call: .
clone_size: .
v_call: TRBV7-4

cdr3_nt: TGTGCCACCAGTGACCTAATCCAGAAGAGGAACACCGGGGAGCTGTTTTTT
cdr3_aa: CATSDLIQKRNTGELFF
cdr3_length: 17
j_call: TRBJ2-2
d_call: .
clone_size: few
v_call: TRBV24-1

cdr3_nt: TGCGCCAGCAGTCCCCGGACAGGGGATAAGAGGTACACTGAAGCTTTCTTT
cdr3_aa: CASSPRTGDKRYTEAFF
cdr3_length: 17
j_call: TRBJ1-1
d_call: TRBD1
clone_size: few
v_call: TRBV10-2

cdr3_nt: TGTGCCAGCAGCTTAAGGGGGCTGAGCACCGGGGAGCTGTTTTTT
cdr3_aa: CASSLRGLSTGELFF
cdr3_length: 15
j_call: TRBJ2-2
d_call: TRBD1
clone_size: many
v_call: TRBV7-2

cdr3_nt: TGTGCCAGCAGTTACCCGACTAGTCCCCTTTATAATGAGAAGTTCTTC
cdr3_aa: CASSYPTSPLYNEKFF
cdr3_length: 16
j_call: TRBJ2-1
d_call: .
clone_size: .
v_call: TRBV6-6

cdr3_nt: TGCGCCAGCAGCTCTTCGGGGGGCGGGAATCAGCCCCAGCATTTT
cdr3_aa: CASSSSGGGNQPQHF
cdr3_length: 15
j_call: TRBJ1-5
d_call: .
clone_size: .
v_call: TRBV5-1

cdr3_nt: TGTGCCAGCAGTGAACCGCCACGGAGGGGATTTAATTCACCCCTCCACTTT
cdr3_aa: CASSEPPRRGFNSPLHF
cdr3_length: 17
j_call: TRBJ1-6
d_call: .
clone_size: .
v_call: TRBV6-1

cdr3_nt: TGCGCCAGCAGCCCCACTGGTTTTAGCTATGGCTACACCTTC
cdr3_aa: CASSPTGFSYGYTF
cdr3_length: 14
j_call: TRBJ1-2
d_call: .
clone_size: .
v_call: TRBV4-1

cdr3_nt: TGCGCCAGCACCAGGGGCCAGAACAAAGATACGCAGTATTTT
cdr3_aa: CASTRGQNKDTQYF
cdr3_length: 14
j_call: TRBJ2-3
d_call: .
clone_size: .
v_call: TRBV5-1

cdr3_nt: TGTGCCAGCAGCCGGTCAGGGACAGCTTTCTTT
cdr3_aa: CASSRSGTAFF
cdr3_length: 11
j_call: TRBJ1-1
d_call: .
clone_size: .
v_call: TRBV6-2/TRBV6-3

cdr3_nt: TGTGCCAGCAGCTCAGGTCCCGGGAGATCAGATACGCAGTATTTT
cdr3_aa: CASSSGPGRSDTQYF
cdr3_length: 15
j_call: TRBJ2-3
d_call: .
clone_size: .
v_call: TRBV7-2

cdr3_nt: TGTGCCAGCAGCCGTGGAGGACGTCCCTACGAGCAGTACTTC
cdr3_aa: CASSRGGRPYEQYF
cdr3_length: 14
j_call: TRBJ2-7
d_call: .
clone_size: few
v_call: TRBV7-2

cdr3_nt: TGTGCCAGCAGCTTATATTTCGGGATTAGCGGCGCCTACGAGCAGTACTTC
cdr3_aa: CASSLYFGISGAYEQYF
cdr3_length: 17
j_call: TRBJ2-7
d_call: .
clone_size: few
v_call: TRBV7-2